This T cell receptor (beta chain) emerged from a study of blood T cell repertoires in COVID-19. Study at large: PBMCs, B-cell-depleted T cells, or T cells provided the cDNA or gDNA that made up the material.

Authors' data handling: Reference gene primer amplification yielded estimated nucleated cell counts. Only in-frame clones appear in the TCRdb table, and some are missing; sequencing was by immunoSEQ multiplex PCR. V and J calls and clone size are copied from that table; D and trimming were computed from the DNA. Among 71,000 or so clones, about 79% were seen once, and the ten largest hold over 25%. CDR1 and CDR2 from the germline V gene are SNHLY and FYNNEI. This CDR3 has 15 amino acids. V trimming: 8 bases; J trimming: 4 bases; junction bases outside the gene matches: 11. The origin of this receptor is a man aged 70-80 years with acute or convalescent COVID-19. Sequenced sample: peripheral blood. V and J are TRBV2 and TRBJ1-5; TRBD1 matches at 7 bases. The CDR3 coding sequence is TGTGCCAGCTCCCCCCGACAGGGTACTAATCAGCCCCAGCATTTT. Translating it yields CASSPRQGTNQPQHF.